This T cell receptor (beta chain) originates from a study of blood T cell repertoires in COVID-19. The V segment lost 3 bases and the J segment 3 bases; nucleotides outside the gene matches: 5. Germline CDR1 and CDR2: MGHRA and YSYEKL. This CDR3 is 16 amino acids long. Data came from immunoSEQ multiplex PCR; TCRdb stores just in-frame clones and leaves some out. The table shows about 14,000 clones, with roughly 87% occurring only once. This clonotype originated in a human donor with active COVID-19. The donor label of this sample is uncertain. The chain uses TRBV4-1 and TRBJ2-1, with 10 nucleotides matching TRBD2. Sequencing input: peripheral blood. The CDR3 bases are TGCGCCAGCAGCCAGGTACCTAGCGGGAGCTACAATGAGCAGTTCTTC. This codes for CASSQVPSGSYNEQFF.